The rows below give T cell receptor beta chains drawn from one sample of a study of blood T cell repertoires in COVID-19. The assay was immunoSEQ multiplex PCR, and TCRdb's table has in-frame clones only and misses some. The sample includes around 150,000 clones, 84% of them seen just once. Sequenced material: peripheral blood. The source is a woman in her forties or fifties in a cohort sampled during active or convalescent COVID-19. Each CDR3 is given with its conserved first and last residue. Fields, in order: V gene, D gene, J gene, CDR3 length, clone size, CDR3 DNA, CDR3 protein. A D gene is named only where the DNA matches it firmly. Size values are once, few and many counts, or a class for expanded clones, and some rows have none.

>TRBV6-5|.|TRBJ1-1|14|.
TGTGCCAGCAGTCGCCACAGGTTGAACACTGAAGCTTTCTTT
CASSRHRLNTEAFF
>TRBV7-3|.|TRBJ2-5|15|few
TGTGCCAGCAGCTTAAATAGGGGGACCCAAGAGACCCAGTACTTC
CASSLNRGTQETQYF
>TRBV7-8|TRBD2|TRBJ2-5|16|once
TGTGCCAGCAGCTTCTATACCGGGACTAGCTCGGAGACCCAGTACTTC
CASSFYTGTSSETQYF
>TRBV6-5|TRBD1|TRBJ1-2|13|.
TGTGCCAGCAGGACGGGACAGGGGGTAGGCTACACCTTC
CASRTGQGVGYTF
>TRBV7-9|TRBD1|TRBJ1-2|15|.
TGTGCCAGCAGCGACCCAAGACAGGGAAACTATGGCTACACCTTC
CASSDPRQGNYGYTF
>TRBV4-1|.|TRBJ1-5|15|.
TGCGCCAGCAGTCAAAACAGGTTATCTAGTCAGCCCCAGCATTTT
CASSQNRLSSQPQHF
>TRBV3-1/TRBV3-2|.|TRBJ2-5|13|.
TGTGCCAGCAGCCAAGCGGGGCAAGAGACCCAGTACTTC
CASSQAGQETQYF
>TRBV4-1|TRBD2|TRBJ2-7|15|.
TGCGCCAGCAGCCAAGCCCCAGCGGGGACCTACGAGCAGTACTTC
CASSQAPAGTYEQYF
>TRBV7-9|TRBD2|TRBJ2-1|15|.
TGTGCCAGCAGCTTTACGCTAGCGGGGGTCCATGAGCAGTTCTTC
CASSFTLAGVHEQFF
>TRBV5-1|TRBD1|TRBJ2-2|18|.
TGCGCCAGCAGCTCCGGGACAGGGGGCGCTTCGAGCACCGGGGAGCTGTTTTTT
CASSSGTGGASSTGELFF
>TRBV6-9|.|TRBJ1-5|14|.
TGTGCCAGCAGTGACAGCAAGGGCAATCAGCCCCAGCATTTT
CASSDSKGNQPQHF
>TRBV30|.|TRBJ2-4|13|.
TGTGCCTGGAGTATCACTACCAAAAACATTCAGTACTTC
CAWSITTKNIQYF
>TRBV12-3/TRBV12-4|.|TRBJ2-2|13|once
TGTGCCAGTCGGGTCTCAAACACCGGGGAGCTGTTTTTT
CASRVSNTGELFF
>TRBV5-5|.|TRBJ1-6|13|.
TGTGCCAGCAGCACAACAGGGCTCTCACCCCTCCACTTT
CASSTTGLSPLHF
>TRBV6-1|.|TRBJ1-4|15|.
TGTGCCAGCAGTGAAGAAGGCGGGATTGTTCGAAAACTGTTTTTT
CASSEEGGIVRKLFF
>TRBV7-8|TRBD2|TRBJ2-3|17|.
TGTGCCAGCAGCCCTTCGACTAGCGGGGGGGTGACAGATACGCAGTATTTT
CASSPSTSGGVTDTQYF
>TRBV29-1|TRBD1|TRBJ1-4|15|.
TGCAGCGTTAGAGATTCCGGGACAGGCCCCGAAAAACTGTTTTTT
CSVRDSGTGPEKLFF
>TRBV11-2|.|TRBJ2-7|14|.
TGTGCCAGCAGCTTAGAAAGGGGTGGTTACGAGCAGTACTTC
CASSLERGGYEQYF
>TRBV7-3|.|TRBJ1-1|14|.
TGTGCCAGCAGCTCTATGCAGGGGAGCACTGAAGCTTTCTTT
CASSSMQGSTEAFF
>TRBV7-2|.|TRBJ1-1|13|.
TGTGCCAGCAGCTTAGGACAGAACACTGAAGCTTTCTTT
CASSLGQNTEAFF
>TRBV14|.|TRBJ2-5|15|.
TGTGCCAGCAGCCGAAGTTACAGGGTTTCGGAGACCCAGTACTTC
CASSRSYRVSETQYF
>TRBV5-5|.|TRBJ2-7|13|.
TGTGCCAGCAGCTTGAGCAGCGACTACGAGCAGTACTTC
CASSLSSDYEQYF
>TRBV10-1|.|TRBJ2-3|14|.
TGCGCCAGCAGTTCAGGGGTGGGCACAGATACGCAGTATTTT
CASSSGVGTDTQYF
>TRBV27|.|TRBJ1-4|15|few
TGTGCCAGCAGGACAGGAGTTGCAACTAATGAAAAACTGTTTTTT
CASRTGVATNEKLFF
>TRBV19|TRBD1|TRBJ1-5|16|.
TGTGCCAGTAGTGCGGGGGACAGGGGAGCCCATCAGCCCCAGCATTTT
CASSAGDRGAHQPQHF
>TRBV5-1|TRBD1|TRBJ2-5|15|.
TGCGCCAGCAGCCCAATACCGTGGACAGGAGAGACCCAGTACTTC
CASSPIPWTGETQYF
>TRBV7-8|.|TRBJ2-7|14|.
TGTGCCAGCAGCTTAAGCGGCCGATCCTACGAGCAGTACTTC
CASSLSGRSYEQYF
>TRBV12-5|.|TRBJ1-1|18|once
TGTGCTAGTGGGTTCAGCCTACAGGGAGTACATGTGAACACTGAAGCTTTCTTT
CASGFSLQGVHVNTEAFF
>TRBV3-1/TRBV3-2|TRBD2|TRBJ2-3|14|once
TGTGCCAGCAGGTATAGCGGGGGGGCAGATACGCAGTATTTT
CASRYSGGADTQYF
>TRBV14|TRBD2|TRBJ2-5|13|few
TGTGCCAGCAGTGACGGGGGGTTGGAGACCCAGTACTTC
CASSDGGLETQYF
>TRBV9|.|TRBJ2-7|14|.
TGTGCCAGCAGCGCCCAGTTTGGCTCCTACGAGCAGTACTTC
CASSAQFGSYEQYF
>TRBV4-2|.|TRBJ2-1|16|.
TGTGCCAGCAGCCAAGATGCGATTACAGTCTACAATGAGCAGTTCTTC
CASSQDAITVYNEQFF
>TRBV2|TRBD2|TRBJ2-5|15|.
TGTGCCAGCAGTGCCCTAGCGGGGGGGAGGGAGACCCAGTACTTC
CASSALAGGRETQYF
>TRBV21-1|.|TRBJ1-5|18|.
TGTGCCAGCAGCAAAAGTCGAGTCAGGACATACGGCGATCAGCCCCAGCATTTT
CASSKSRVRTYGDQPQHF
>TRBV18|.|TRBJ2-1|15|.
TGTGCCAGCTCACCACTGGGGGAGGAAACCGATGAGCAGTTCTTC
CASSPLGEETDEQFF
>TRBV29-1|TRBD1|TRBJ1-1|13|once
TGCAGCGGGACGGGACAGGGGAACACTGAAGCTTTCTTT
CSGTGQGNTEAFF
>TRBV19|TRBD1|TRBJ1-1|17|.
TGTGCCAGTAGTATTACCCGGACAGGGGAAATGAACACTGAAGCTTTCTTT
CASSITRTGEMNTEAFF
>TRBV2|.|TRBJ1-1|12|.
TGTGCCAGCAGAGTGGCGAACACTGAAGCTTTCTTT
CASRVANTEAFF
>TRBV11-2|TRBD1|TRBJ2-7|13|few
TGTGCCAGCAGTCCTACAGGGGGAAACGAGCAGTACTTC
CASSPTGGNEQYF
>TRBV19|.|TRBJ2-1|15|.
TGTGCCAGTAGTATCCAGGGTTTTGGGTACAATGAGCAGTTCTTC
CASSIQGFGYNEQFF
>TRBV27|.|TRBJ2-3|12|few
TGTGCCAGCAGAGCCGCGGCGGGCACGCAGTATTTT
CASRAAAGTQYF
>TRBV5-4|TRBD1|TRBJ1-6|15|.
TGTGCCAGCAGCTGGGACCGGGACAGGGATACACCCCTCCACTTT
CASSWDRDRDTPLHF
>TRBV7-9|TRBD1|TRBJ1-6|16|once
TGTGCCAGCAGCTCGCTCGGCGGGACAGGGTTTTCACCCCTCCACTTT
CASSSLGGTGFSPLHF
>TRBV2|.|TRBJ1-1|13|.
TGTGCCAGCAGTCCGGCCCAGAGGGCTGAAGCTTTCTTT
CASSPAQRAEAFF
>TRBV6-4|TRBD1|TRBJ2-3|15|many
TGTGCCAGCAGTGAGGGACAGTCGAGCACAGATACGCAGTATTTT
CASSEGQSSTDTQYF
>TRBV7-9|TRBD1|TRBJ1-6|15|.
TGTGCCAGCAGCCGAGACAGGGGGCGTAATTCACCCCTCCACTTT
CASSRDRGRNSPLHF
>TRBV7-2|.|TRBJ1-5|16|.
TGTGCCAGCAGCTTAGGGGGGAGGGGGATAAATCAGCCCCAGCATTTT
CASSLGGRGINQPQHF
>TRBV29-1|TRBD1|TRBJ1-4|14|.
TGTGCCACAGGGGGGCGACTACATAATGAAAAACTGTTTTTT
CATGGRLHNEKLFF
>TRBV6-5|.|TRBJ1-5|14|.
TGTGCCAGCAGTTCACTTTCGGGCAATCAGCCCCAGCATTTT
CASSSLSGNQPQHF
>TRBV2|.|TRBJ2-7|17|once
TGTGCCAGCAGCCCCCCGCCTCTTCCATCCGGGTCCTACGAGCAGTACTTC
CASSPPPLPSGSYEQYF
>TRBV4-1|.|TRBJ1-1|14|.
TGCGCCAGCAGCCTGGGCCCGGGAGGGTCCCTGGCTTTCTTT
CASSLGPGGSLAFF
>TRBV19|TRBD2|TRBJ2-7|15|.
TGTGCCAGTAGTCCCGGACTAGCGGGAGCCTACGAGCAGTACTTC
CASSPGLAGAYEQYF
>TRBV27|.|TRBJ2-7|14|.
TGTGCCAGCGCCTACTTTGGGGCCCGTTGGGAGCAGTACTTC
CASAYFGARWEQYF
>TRBV5-1|.|TRBJ1-3|16|.
TGCGCCAGCAGCTTACAAAGGGGAAGCTCTGGAAACACCATATATTTT
CASSLQRGSSGNTIYF
>TRBV7-2|.|TRBJ2-3|14|.
TGTGCCAGCACCTCCCAGCGGGCGACAGATACGCAGTATTTT
CASTSQRATDTQYF